This T cell receptor beta chain is drawn from a study of blood T cell repertoires in COVID-19 (dated by TCRdb to 2018 to 2020). Describing the broader study: The collaborator samples originated in the United States, Italy and Spain and spanned the acute and convalescent phases of COVID-19. The material from the prospective study consisted of cDNA or gDNA derived from T cells, B-cell-depleted T cells, or PBMCs. The dataset comprised deeply sampled blood TCRbeta repertoires from subjects exposed to, actively infected with, or recovered from COVID-19. The repertoires were released in a freely available public database meant as a resource for research on the immune response to SARS-CoV-2. The samples were drawn from the first 160 participants of the ongoing ImmuneRACE study and from 950 to 1,500 subjects provided by 6 global collaborators. A de-identified subject ID, COVID-19 status, age in years and sex were almost always included in the sample metadata. Where HLA class I and class II types were available, the types were taken from metadata supplied by the sample provider, not from assay-based typing. Broad study findings and their caveats: Clinical and demographic metadata were provided uncurated, with the amount varying by source and participant.

In Seattle, one collaborating source enrolled patients while the infection was active and tracked those patients longitudinally over the course of disease. Collaborating institutions collected whole blood in K2EDTA tubes following their own protocols. For TCRbeta analysis, collaborators shipped samples as frozen whole blood, isolated PBMCs, or DNA extracted from either of those sample types. Concerning this clone itself: The antigen it recognizes is unknown. No per-base quality is available; no much larger clone lies one base away.

The immunoSEQ Assay, a bias-controlled multiplex PCR, was used to amplify TCRbeta CDR3 regions from genomic DNA. Per the authors' processing: Within the assay, amplification of reference gene primers was used to estimate how many nucleated cells each sample contained. To quantify the absolute abundance of each unique TCRbeta CDR3 rearrangement, sequence reads were collapsed and filtered. Productive Simpson clonality was computed per sample as the square root of Simpson's diversity index over productive rearrangements. In TCRdb, the immuneACCESS table is reduced to in-frame sequences with V and J assigned. These tables do not hold every clone; where another copy was compared, an unresolved V gene accounts for under half, and the others remain unexplained. The DNA gave D and trimming, while V, J and clone size come from that table. The sample table contains roughly 440,000 clones; only one count was recorded for approximately 89% of them. The top ten constitute roughly an eighth of the sample.

The source of this sequence is a woman aged 50 to 60 with COVID-19, enrolled during active disease. The source material was peripheral blood.

The DNA reads as follows: TGTGCCAGCAGCTCCCCCTCCGGGACAGGGGAGGGCGGGGAGCTGTTTTTT. It translates to CASSSPSGTGEGGELFF. The chain is assembled from TRBV7-9 and TRBJ2-2, with 10 bases matching TRBD1. The germline V gene (reference sequence) yields SEHNR for CDR1 and FQNEAQ for CDR2. Relative to germline, V is missing 4 bases and J is missing 7 bases, with 12 bases of the junction outside any gene match. From its cysteine to its phenylalanine, the CDR3 spans 17 amino acids. The kept DNA is CDR3 alone, 51 bases in frame from the first base.